This T cell receptor (beta chain) was identified in a study of cytomegalovirus exposure and HLA in healthy donors. Turning to the study itself: An earlier analysis found fewer than 120 million unique TCR beta sequences from roughly 170 million T cells. Study-wide points: It was reported that the classifier diagnosed cytomegalovirus status with high specificity and sensitivity in both the original and validation cohorts.

Primers for the PCR totalled 60 Vbeta and 13 Jbeta. Data came from immunoSEQ multiplex PCR; TCRdb stores just in-frame clones and leaves some out. This repertoire shows about 110,000 clones, roughly two thirds found once; its top ten account for 8% to 10%. Points on this clone: The antigen remains undetermined.

Germline-derived CDR1 and CDR2 are SEHNR and FQNEAQ (reference sequence). Trimming cost V 0 bases and J 4 bases, with 12 bases left between them. CDR3 length: 16 residues. The specimen sequenced was PBMCs. This chain uses TRBV7-9 with TRBJ2-2; tentatively, D is TRBD1 (6 bases). The sequence derives from a man between 18 and 29 years old in good health and CMV-seropositive. The CDR3 sequence: CASSLAAGAGTGELFF. In nucleotides, the CDR3 is TGTGCCAGCAGCTTAGCAGCAGGGGCGGGCACCGGGGAGCTGTTTTTT. Based on the CDR3 plus reference TRBV7-9 and TRBJ2-2, the full variable domain is DTGVSQNPRHKITKRGQNVTFRCDPISEHNRLYWYRQTLGQGPEFLTYFQNEAQLEKSRLLSDRFSAERPKGSFSTLEIQRTEQGDSAMYLCASSLAAGAGTGELFFGEGSRLTVL.